This T cell receptor (beta chain) stems from a study of blood T cell repertoires in COVID-19. Overall study: All recovered Cohort 3 donors got two negative PCRs, got clearance, or saw symptom resolution.

Those who participated ranged in age from about 18 to 89 years and resided in 20 to 30 US areas. Participant reports of clinical history set cohort assignment. This CDR3 comprises 14 residues. Germline loops: CDR1 LGHDT, CDR2 YNNKEL (reference sequence). V was clipped by 0 bases and J by 4 bases, with 7 bases between them. The table came from immunoSEQ multiplex PCR; TCRdb's copy has only in-frame clones and leaves some out. The sample yields some 300,000 clones, 88% seen once. V gene TRBV3-1 (or the pseudogene TRBV3-2) combines with J gene TRBJ1-5; no clear D gene. Material for sequencing was PBMCs or T cells enriched from blood (not recorded which). This receptor was obtained from a woman aged 55-70 years in a cohort exposed to, infected with or recovered from COVID-19 (not recorded which). The CDR3 region is CASSQEQLNQPQHF. CDR3 bases: TGTGCCAGCAGCCAAGAACAGCTAAATCAGCCCCAGCATTTT.